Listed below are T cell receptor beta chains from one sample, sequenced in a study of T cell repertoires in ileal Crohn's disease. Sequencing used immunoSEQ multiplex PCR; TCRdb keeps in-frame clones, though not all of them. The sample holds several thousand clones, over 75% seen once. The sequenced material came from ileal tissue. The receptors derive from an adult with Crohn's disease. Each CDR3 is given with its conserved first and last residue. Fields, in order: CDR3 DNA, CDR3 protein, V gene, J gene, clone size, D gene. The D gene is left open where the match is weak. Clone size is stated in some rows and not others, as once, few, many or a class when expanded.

TGTGCCAGCAGCTTCTGGACTAGCGGGGGTAGAGAGCAGTTCTTC	CASSFWTSGGREQFF	TRBV7-2	TRBJ2-1	.	TRBD2
TGTGCCAGCACCAAGGCAGGGGCGGGATACGAGCAGTACTTC	CASTKAGAGYEQYF	TRBV28	TRBJ2-7	.	.
TGTGCCAGCAGTTCCCTAGCGGGAGGCGTTGAGACCCAGTACTTC	CASSSLAGGVETQYF	TRBV28	TRBJ2-5	.	TRBD2
TGTGCCTGGAGTGTTAGGGGGGGAACAGGATCGAACACCATATATTTT	CAWSVRGGTGSNTIYF	TRBV30	TRBJ1-3	.	.
TGTGCCAGCAGTTTAGGACAGGCCACTGAAGCTTTCTTT	CASSLGQATEAFF	TRBV27	TRBJ1-1	.	TRBD1
TGTGCCAGCAGCCTTCGCGGGGGGGACGGCTCCTACGAGCAGTACTTC	CASSLRGGDGSYEQYF	TRBV5-5	TRBJ2-7	.	TRBD2
TGTGCCAGCAGCAAAGGACATCTCGACTATGGCTACACCTTC	CASSKGHLDYGYTF	TRBV5-5	TRBJ1-2	.	.
TGCGCCAGCAGCCAAGATAAGGGGTTTACTGAAGCTTTCTTT	CASSQDKGFTEAFF	TRBV4-1	TRBJ1-1	.	.
TGTGCCAGCATCCCGGGGCTAGCGGGAGAGACCCAGTACTTC	CASIPGLAGETQYF	TRBV28	TRBJ2-5	.	TRBD2
TGTGCCAGCAGAGACAGGGGATCAGGCGGCTACACCTTC	CASRDRGSGGYTF	TRBV27	TRBJ1-2	large	TRBD1
TGTGTCAGCAGCTTGGACGAGGGAAGGGACTACACAGATACGCAGTATTTT	CVSSLDEGRDYTDTQYF	TRBV5-8	TRBJ2-3	.	TRBD2
TGTGCCAGCAGACTGGGACAGACGTACCAAGAGACCCAGTACTTC	CASRLGQTYQETQYF	TRBV2	TRBJ2-5	.	TRBD1
TGCGCCAGCAGTTTGGGACACGTAGCTAACTATGGCTACACCTTC	CASSLGHVANYGYTF	TRBV5-1	TRBJ1-2	.	.
TGCGCCAGCTCAATTGGGACTTCCCCGTGGGATACGCAGTATTTT	CASSIGTSPWDTQYF	TRBV5-1	TRBJ2-3	.	.
TGTGCCAGTAGTATACTGCTAGCGGGATTCAATGAGCAGTTCTTC	CASSILLAGFNEQFF	TRBV19	TRBJ2-1	once	TRBD2
TGTGCCAGCAGTTTACTTCCGGGAGGCTACACCTTC	CASSLLPGGYTF	TRBV28	TRBJ1-2	.	.
TGTGCCAGTAAACCGGGACTAGCGGGAGGAATCGAGTTCTTC	CASKPGLAGGIEFF	TRBV19	TRBJ2-1	.	TRBD2
TGTGCCAGCAGTCGGACTAGCGGGGGTCCGGATACGCAGTATTTT	CASSRTSGGPDTQYF	TRBV6-5	TRBJ2-3	.	TRBD2
TGTGCCAGCAGTTTGGGACAGGGGGCGGGAGAGCAGTACTTC	CASSLGQGAGEQYF	TRBV28	TRBJ2-7	.	TRBD1
TGTGCCAGCAGTTACTCGAACAGGGGCCCCTACGAGCAGTACTTC	CASSYSNRGPYEQYF	TRBV6-5	TRBJ2-7	.	TRBD1
TGCGCCAGCAGCCAAGAGGGGAACTATGGCTACACCTTC	CASSQEGNYGYTF	TRBV4-1	TRBJ1-2	.	.
TGTGCCAGCAGCAAGACGGGACATCTAGCAGATACGCAGTATTTT	CASSKTGHLADTQYF	TRBV7-3	TRBJ2-3	once	.
TGTGCCAGCAGCTTGCGCGAATATGGCTACACCTTC	CASSLREYGYTF	TRBV5-6	TRBJ1-2	.	.
TGTGCCAGCAGTGAATCGGCGGTAGATACCGGGGAGCTGTTTTTT	CASSESAVDTGELFF	TRBV25-1	TRBJ2-2	.	.
TGTGCCAGCAGCGAGCATCAGGTGAACTATGGCTACACCTTC	CASSEHQVNYGYTF	TRBV7-2	TRBJ1-2	.	.
TGTGCCAGCAGAAGGGACACTACGACGTCTCGTGGCTACACCTTC	CASRRDTTTSRGYTF	TRBV28	TRBJ1-2	few	.
TGCGCCAGCACCCTGACAGGGTTGAACACTGAAGCTTTCTTT	CASTLTGLNTEAFF	TRBV5-1	TRBJ1-1	.	TRBD1
TGTGCCAGCAGTTCCCCCCGGGGGTTTGGAGACGAGCAGTACTTC	CASSSPRGFGDEQYF	TRBV28	TRBJ2-7	.	.
TGTGCCAGCAGTGAGGTAGCGGGGGCCGTCCAAGAGACCCAGTACTTC	CASSEVAGAVQETQYF	TRBV25-1	TRBJ2-5	.	TRBD2
TGCGCCAGCAGTGAGTCGACGGGAGTTTCCTACGAGCAGTACTTC	CASSESTGVSYEQYF	TRBV10-2	TRBJ2-7	.	.
TGTGCCAGCAGGCCGGGACAGAATTCACCCCTCCACTTT	CASRPGQNSPLHF	TRBV28	TRBJ1-6	.	TRBD1
TGTGCCAGCAGTGAAGCGTCCACAGGGGGGAGGTTTCAGCCCCAGCATTTT	CASSEASTGGRFQPQHF	TRBV6-1	TRBJ1-5	.	TRBD1
TGTGCCAGCTCACCTGGCTCCAATGAAAAACTGTTTTTT	CASSPGSNEKLFF	TRBV18	TRBJ1-4	.	.
TGTGCCAGCTCCCCGGCTGGGGCCAACGTCCTGACTTTC	CASSPAGANVLTF	TRBV6-1	TRBJ2-6	few	.
TGTGCCAGCTTATCACAAAATAGCAATCAGCCCCAGCATTTT	CASLSQNSNQPQHF	TRBV28	TRBJ1-5	once	.